This is a list of T cell receptor beta chains from one sample in a study of cytomegalovirus exposure and HLA in healthy donors. The protocol was immunoSEQ multiplex PCR, while the TCRdb copy is restricted to in-frame clones and leaves out a portion. The profile shows about 210,000 clones, roughly 80% of them singletons. The sequenced sample consisted of PBMCs. These receptors were taken from a man aged 30 to 45 in good health and CMV-seronegative. Each CDR3 is given with its conserved first and last residue. The D gene is left open where the match is weak. Clone size is given for some rows only: seen once, a few or many times, or a class if the clone is expanded.

d_gene: TRBD2
j_gene: TRBJ2-1
len: 17
v_gene: TRBV5-4
abundance: NA
CDR3nt: TGTGCCAGCAGCTTGGGGACTAGCGGGGGGAAATACAATGAGCAGTTCTTC
CDR3aa: CASSLGTSGGKYNEQFF

d_gene: NA
j_gene: TRBJ1-1
len: 11
v_gene: TRBV25-1
abundance: few
CDR3nt: TGTGCCAGCAGTCCCATCACTGAAGCTTTCTTT
CDR3aa: CASSPITEAFF

d_gene: NA
j_gene: TRBJ2-7
len: 15
v_gene: TRBV6-6
abundance: NA
CDR3nt: TGTGCCAGCAGTTACTCCCCAAGGGAGCCCTACGAGCAGTACTTC
CDR3aa: CASSYSPREPYEQYF

d_gene: TRBD1
j_gene: TRBJ2-1
len: 13
v_gene: TRBV19
abundance: NA
CDR3nt: TGTGCCACCGCCCCACAGGGGTCGGGTGAGCAGTTCTTC
CDR3aa: CATAPQGSGEQFF

d_gene: NA
j_gene: TRBJ2-1
len: 13
v_gene: TRBV6-5
abundance: NA
CDR3nt: TGTGCCAGCAGTACATCAGGGGTCCATGAGCAGTTCTTC
CDR3aa: CASSTSGVHEQFF

d_gene: TRBD2
j_gene: TRBJ2-3
len: 15
v_gene: TRBV14
abundance: NA
CDR3nt: TGTGCCAGCAGCCAAGTTGCGGGGGGAATGCATACGCAGTATTTT
CDR3aa: CASSQVAGGMHTQYF

d_gene: NA
j_gene: TRBJ2-1
len: 16
v_gene: TRBV13
abundance: NA
CDR3nt: TGTGCCAGCACCATGTTTTGGAGGAGCTCCTACAATGAGCAGTTCTTC
CDR3aa: CASTMFWRSSYNEQFF

d_gene: TRBD1
j_gene: TRBJ1-5
len: 14
v_gene: TRBV10-2
abundance: once
CDR3nt: TGCGCCTCCAGGGGGACACATAGCAATCAGCCCCAGCATTTT
CDR3aa: CASRGTHSNQPQHF

d_gene: NA
j_gene: TRBJ2-3
len: 18
v_gene: TRBV5-6
abundance: few
CDR3nt: TGTGCCAGCAGCTTGAGGGGTCAGCATGGAGACCGAGCAGATACGCAGTATTTT
CDR3aa: CASSLRGQHGDRADTQYF

d_gene: TRBD2
j_gene: TRBJ2-2
len: 16
v_gene: TRBV5-4
abundance: NA
CDR3nt: TGTGCCAGCAGCTTGAATAGGGGAGGGGACACCGGGGAGCTGTTTTTT
CDR3aa: CASSLNRGGDTGELFF

d_gene: NA
j_gene: TRBJ1-2
len: 13
v_gene: TRBV6-5
abundance: NA
CDR3nt: TGTGCCAGCAGTGACGGGGGATACTATGGCTACACCTTC
CDR3aa: CASSDGGYYGYTF

d_gene: NA
j_gene: TRBJ1-6
len: 16
v_gene: TRBV7-2
abundance: NA
CDR3nt: TGTGCCAGCAGCTTAGAAGGCAGGGGTTTAGGGTCACCCCTCCACTTT
CDR3aa: CASSLEGRGLGSPLHF

d_gene: NA
j_gene: TRBJ2-3
len: 15
v_gene: TRBV18
abundance: NA
CDR3nt: TGTGCCAGCTCACCACTACGGGATCACACAGATACGCAGTATTTT
CDR3aa: CASSPLRDHTDTQYF

d_gene: TRBD1
j_gene: TRBJ1-2
len: 13
v_gene: TRBV28
abundance: NA
CDR3nt: TGTGCCAGCAACGGGGACAGAAACTATGGCTACACCTTC
CDR3aa: CASNGDRNYGYTF

d_gene: NA
j_gene: TRBJ2-7
len: 15
v_gene: TRBV27
abundance: NA
CDR3nt: TGTGCCAGCAATCCCCTGGGAGGTAACTCCTACGAGCAGTACTTC
CDR3aa: CASNPLGGNSYEQYF

d_gene: NA
j_gene: TRBJ2-6
len: 13
v_gene: TRBV19
abundance: NA
CDR3nt: TGTGCCAGTCAGGCTGGGGGGGCCAGCGTCCTGACTTTC
CDR3aa: CASQAGGASVLTF

d_gene: NA
j_gene: TRBJ1-2
len: 15
v_gene: TRBV6-5
abundance: NA
CDR3nt: TGTGCCAGCAGTTACTCAGGGTCGGGAGACTATGGCTACACCTTC
CDR3aa: CASSYSGSGDYGYTF

d_gene: TRBD1
j_gene: TRBJ2-1
len: 15
v_gene: TRBV27
abundance: NA
CDR3nt: TGTGCCAGCTCCCCCGGGCAGGGGGCCTGGAATGAGCAGTTCTTC
CDR3aa: CASSPGQGAWNEQFF

d_gene: TRBD1
j_gene: TRBJ1-1
len: 16
v_gene: TRBV4-2
abundance: NA
CDR3nt: TGTGCCAGCAGCCAACCTGGAGGGCAGGGGGTCACTGAAGCTTTCTTT
CDR3aa: CASSQPGGQGVTEAFF

d_gene: NA
j_gene: TRBJ1-1
len: 14
v_gene: TRBV5-6
abundance: NA
CDR3nt: TGTGCCAGCAGCTTGAATCAGGGGTCCACTGAAGCTTTCTTT
CDR3aa: CASSLNQGSTEAFF

d_gene: NA
j_gene: TRBJ2-7
len: 14
v_gene: TRBV9
abundance: NA
CDR3nt: TGTGCCAGCAGCCGGGAGGTAGGGGGATACGAGCAGTACTTC
CDR3aa: CASSREVGGYEQYF

d_gene: NA
j_gene: TRBJ2-7
len: 13
v_gene: TRBV7-7
abundance: NA
CDR3nt: TGTGCTAGCAGCTCGGCTCAGGGGCGGGAGCAGTACTTC
CDR3aa: CASSSAQGREQYF

d_gene: TRBD1
j_gene: TRBJ2-7
len: 16
v_gene: TRBV7-9
abundance: NA
CDR3nt: TGTGCCAGCAGCCGACGAAGACAGGGAAGCTCCTACGAGCAGTACTTC
CDR3aa: CASSRRRQGSSYEQYF

d_gene: NA
j_gene: TRBJ2-7
len: 16
v_gene: TRBV27
abundance: NA
CDR3nt: TGTGCCAGCAGTTCCACAGGGTGGGAGTTCCTCTACGAGCAGTACTTC
CDR3aa: CASSSTGWEFLYEQYF

d_gene: NA
j_gene: TRBJ1-2
len: 14
v_gene: TRBV7-9
abundance: NA
CDR3nt: TGTGCCAGCAGCTTAGAACCCTCGGGAGATGGCTACACCTTC
CDR3aa: CASSLEPSGDGYTF

d_gene: NA
j_gene: TRBJ1-2
len: 12
v_gene: TRBV6-5
abundance: few
CDR3nt: TGTGCCAGCAGTTACACCGGGAATGGCTACACCTTC
CDR3aa: CASSYTGNGYTF

d_gene: NA
j_gene: TRBJ2-3
len: 14
v_gene: TRBV11-1
abundance: NA
CDR3nt: TGTGCCAGCAGCTTTGGGGGGGCGACAGATACGCAGTATTTT
CDR3aa: CASSFGGATDTQYF

d_gene: TRBD1
j_gene: TRBJ1-2
len: 15
v_gene: TRBV4-1
abundance: NA
CDR3nt: TGCGCCAGCAGCCAGCCAACAGGGGGGAACTATGGCTACACCTTC
CDR3aa: CASSQPTGGNYGYTF

d_gene: NA
j_gene: TRBJ1-1
len: 15
v_gene: TRBV19
abundance: NA
CDR3nt: TGTGCCAGTAGTATCGGGGGGGCAGTGAACACTGAAGCTTTCTTT
CDR3aa: CASSIGGAVNTEAFF

d_gene: TRBD1
j_gene: TRBJ1-2
len: 16
v_gene: TRBV4-2
abundance: NA
CDR3nt: TGTGCCAGCAGCCAAGATCGCGGGACAGGGTCCTATGGCTACACCTTC
CDR3aa: CASSQDRGTGSYGYTF

d_gene: TRBD2
j_gene: TRBJ2-3
len: 16
v_gene: TRBV7-9
abundance: NA
CDR3nt: TGTGCCAGCAGCCCTCCCGGAGCGGGGGTCCCAGATACGCAGTATTTT
CDR3aa: CASSPPGAGVPDTQYF

d_gene: NA
j_gene: TRBJ2-3
len: 12
v_gene: TRBV7-9
abundance: NA
CDR3nt: TGTGCCAGCAGCTTCGGTTCAGATACGCAGTATTTT
CDR3aa: CASSFGSDTQYF

d_gene: NA
j_gene: TRBJ2-2
len: 13
v_gene: TRBV29-1
abundance: NA
CDR3nt: TGCAGCGCCCCGTCCCCGAACACCGGGGAGCTGTTTTTT
CDR3aa: CSAPSPNTGELFF

d_gene: NA
j_gene: TRBJ1-5
len: 17
v_gene: TRBV4-1
abundance: NA
CDR3nt: TGCGCCAGCAGCCAAGGGGGGCCGTCAGGTAGCAATCAGCCCCAGCATTTT
CDR3aa: CASSQGGPSGSNQPQHF

d_gene: TRBD2
j_gene: TRBJ2-7
len: 15
v_gene: TRBV5-5
abundance: NA
CDR3nt: TGTGCCAGCAGCTTACTAGCGGGGGGGCGATACGAGCAGTACTTC
CDR3aa: CASSLLAGGRYEQYF

d_gene: TRBD2
j_gene: TRBJ2-1
len: 15
v_gene: TRBV25-1
abundance: NA
CDR3nt: TGTGCCAGCAGTGAGGACTCGGGGGGGCCAAATGAGCAGTTCTTC
CDR3aa: CASSEDSGGPNEQFF

d_gene: NA
j_gene: TRBJ1-1
len: 13
v_gene: TRBV7-2
abundance: NA
CDR3nt: TGTGCCAGCAGCTTATGGACGGGAACTGAAGCTTTCTTT
CDR3aa: CASSLWTGTEAFF

d_gene: NA
j_gene: TRBJ1-6
len: 15
v_gene: TRBV4-1
abundance: NA
CDR3nt: TGCGCCAGCAGCCAAGTGGCACAGGGATATTCACCCCTCCACTTT
CDR3aa: CASSQVAQGYSPLHF

d_gene: NA
j_gene: TRBJ2-7
len: 13
v_gene: TRBV4-3
abundance: NA
CDR3nt: TGCGCCAGCAGCCAACGGGCGGGCGGCGAGCAGTACTTC
CDR3aa: CASSQRAGGEQYF

d_gene: NA
j_gene: TRBJ2-3
len: 16
v_gene: TRBV27
abundance: NA
CDR3nt: TGTGCCAGCAGTTTATCGTGGAGGGGGGGAACAGATACGCAGTATTTT
CDR3aa: CASSLSWRGGTDTQYF

d_gene: NA
j_gene: TRBJ1-2
len: 14
v_gene: TRBV19
abundance: NA
CDR3nt: TGTGCCAGTAGTACTACGACAGATTGGTATGGCTACACCTTC
CDR3aa: CASSTTTDWYGYTF

d_gene: NA
j_gene: TRBJ2-3
len: 16
v_gene: TRBV5-8
abundance: NA
CDR3nt: TGTGCCAGCAGCTTGACGGCTAGCACGGTCGCAGATACGCAGTATTTT
CDR3aa: CASSLTASTVADTQYF

d_gene: TRBD1
j_gene: TRBJ1-5
len: 16
v_gene: TRBV7-2
abundance: NA
CDR3nt: TGTGCCAGCAGCTCCAGGACAGGGATAACCAATCAGCCCCAGCATTTT
CDR3aa: CASSSRTGITNQPQHF

d_gene: NA
j_gene: TRBJ2-1
len: 14
v_gene: TRBV7-2
abundance: NA
CDR3nt: TGTGCCAGCAGCTCAGAGGGCCAGGGGAATGAGCAGTTCTTC
CDR3aa: CASSSEGQGNEQFF

d_gene: NA
j_gene: TRBJ2-1
len: 13
v_gene: TRBV14
abundance: NA
CDR3nt: TGTGCCAGCAGCCAAGATGTCATCAATGAGCAGTTCTTC
CDR3aa: CASSQDVINEQFF

d_gene: NA
j_gene: TRBJ1-2
len: 14
v_gene: TRBV27
abundance: NA
CDR3nt: TGTGCCAGCAGTTCAATAGGAGCCATATATGGCTACACCTTC
CDR3aa: CASSSIGAIYGYTF

d_gene: NA
j_gene: TRBJ2-2
len: 16
v_gene: TRBV7-9
abundance: NA
CDR3nt: TGTGCCAGCAGCTCCGGAAGAGGACACACCACCGGGGAGCTGTTTTTT
CDR3aa: CASSSGRGHTTGELFF

d_gene: NA
j_gene: TRBJ1-1
len: 13
v_gene: TRBV13
abundance: NA
CDR3nt: TGTGCCAGCAGCTTAGGACAGAACACTGAAGCTTTCTTT
CDR3aa: CASSLGQNTEAFF

d_gene: NA
j_gene: TRBJ2-6
len: 17
v_gene: TRBV5-6
abundance: once
CDR3nt: TGTGCCAGCAGCCTACTTATGGGACTCTCTGGGGCCAGCGTCCTGACTTTC
CDR3aa: CASSLLMGLSGASVLTF